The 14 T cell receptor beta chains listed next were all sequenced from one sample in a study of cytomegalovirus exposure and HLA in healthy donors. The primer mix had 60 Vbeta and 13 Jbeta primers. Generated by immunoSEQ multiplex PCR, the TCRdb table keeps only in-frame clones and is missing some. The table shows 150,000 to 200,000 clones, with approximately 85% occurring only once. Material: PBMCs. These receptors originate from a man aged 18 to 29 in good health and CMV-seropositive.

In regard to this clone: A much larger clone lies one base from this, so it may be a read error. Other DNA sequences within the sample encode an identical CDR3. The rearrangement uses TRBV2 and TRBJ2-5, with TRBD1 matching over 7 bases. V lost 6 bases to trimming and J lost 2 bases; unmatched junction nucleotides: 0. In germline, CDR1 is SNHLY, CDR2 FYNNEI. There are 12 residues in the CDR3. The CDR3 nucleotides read TGTGCCAGCAGGACAGGGCAAGAGACCCAGTACTTC. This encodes CASRTGQETQYF.

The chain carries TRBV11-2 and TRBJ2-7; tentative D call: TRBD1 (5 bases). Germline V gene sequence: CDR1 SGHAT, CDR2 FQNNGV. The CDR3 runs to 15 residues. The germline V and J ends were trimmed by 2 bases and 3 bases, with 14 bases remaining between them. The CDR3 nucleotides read TGTGCCAGCAGCTTATTGACAGCCAAGCGCTACGAGCAGTACTTC. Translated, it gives CASSLLTAKRYEQYF.

CDR3 sequence reads: CASSLGLTGETQYF. In nucleotides, the CDR3 is TGTGCCAGCAGCTTAGGACTCACGGGGGAGACCCAGTACTTC. The chain uses TRBV11-2 and TRBJ2-5, with a tentative D call TRBD2 (5 bases). The CDR3 consists of 14 residues. V shed 1 base and J shed 5 bases, with 11 bases lying between them. Germline V gene data show CDR1 as SGHAT and CDR2 as FQNNGV.

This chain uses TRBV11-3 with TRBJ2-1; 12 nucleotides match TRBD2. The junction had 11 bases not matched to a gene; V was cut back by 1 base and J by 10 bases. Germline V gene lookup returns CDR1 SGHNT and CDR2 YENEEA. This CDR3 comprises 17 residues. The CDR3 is CASSLGSPLAGGLEQFF. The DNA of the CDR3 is TGTGCCAGCAGCTTAGGCTCCCCTCTAGCGGGGGGGCTCGAGCAGTTCTTC.

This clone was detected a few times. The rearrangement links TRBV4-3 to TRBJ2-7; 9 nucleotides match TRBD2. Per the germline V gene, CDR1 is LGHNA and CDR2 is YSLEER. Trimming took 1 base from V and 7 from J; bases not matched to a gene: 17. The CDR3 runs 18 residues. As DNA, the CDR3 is TGCGCCAGCAGCCAAGGATATCCGGCGGGGGGGCCCACGAAAGAGCAGTACTTC. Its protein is CASSQGYPAGGPTKEQYF.

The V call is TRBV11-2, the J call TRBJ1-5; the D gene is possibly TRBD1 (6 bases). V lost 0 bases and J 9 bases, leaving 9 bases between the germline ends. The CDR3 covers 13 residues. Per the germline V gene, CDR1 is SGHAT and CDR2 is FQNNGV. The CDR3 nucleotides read TGTGCCAGCAGCTTAGACAGGGGTTCGCCCCAGCATTTT. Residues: CASSLDRGSPQHF.

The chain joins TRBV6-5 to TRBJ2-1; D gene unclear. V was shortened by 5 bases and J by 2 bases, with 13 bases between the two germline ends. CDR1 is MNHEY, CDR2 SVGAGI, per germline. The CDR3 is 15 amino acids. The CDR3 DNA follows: TGTGCCAGCAGTCGTCAGGTCGGCCCCTACAATGAGCAGTTCTTC. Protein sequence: CASSRQVGPYNEQFF.

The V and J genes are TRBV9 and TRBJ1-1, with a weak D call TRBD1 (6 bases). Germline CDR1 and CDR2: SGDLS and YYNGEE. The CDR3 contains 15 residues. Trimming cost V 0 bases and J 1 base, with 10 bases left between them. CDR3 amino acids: CASSVVQGRNTEAFF. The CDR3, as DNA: TGTGCCAGCAGCGTAGTACAGGGAAGGAACACTGAAGCTTTCTTT. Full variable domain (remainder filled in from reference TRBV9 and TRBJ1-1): DSGVTQTPKHLITATGQRVTLRCSPRSGDLSVYWYQQSLDQGLQFLIQYYNGEERAKGNILERFSAQQFPDLHSELNLSSLELGDSALYFCASSVVQGRNTEAFFGQGTRLTVV.

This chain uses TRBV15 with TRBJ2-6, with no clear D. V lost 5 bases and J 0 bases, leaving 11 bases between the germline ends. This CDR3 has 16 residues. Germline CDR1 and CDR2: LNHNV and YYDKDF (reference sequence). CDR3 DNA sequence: TGTGCCACCAGCCCCCGGGTGTCCTCTGGGGCCAACGTCCTGACTTTC. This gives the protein CATSPRVSSGANVLTF.

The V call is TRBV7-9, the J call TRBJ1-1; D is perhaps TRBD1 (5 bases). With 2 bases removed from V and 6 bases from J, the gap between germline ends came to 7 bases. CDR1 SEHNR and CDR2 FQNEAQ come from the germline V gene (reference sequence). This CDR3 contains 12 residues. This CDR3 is CASSLWGAEAFF. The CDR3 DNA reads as TGTGCCAGCAGCTTATGGGGGGCTGAAGCTTTCTTT.

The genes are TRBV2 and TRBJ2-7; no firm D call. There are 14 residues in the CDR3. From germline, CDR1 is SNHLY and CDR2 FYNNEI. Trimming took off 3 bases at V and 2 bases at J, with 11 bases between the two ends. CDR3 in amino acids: CASSDSLGPYEQYF. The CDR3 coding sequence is TGTGCCAGCAGTGATTCGCTGGGCCCCTACGAGCAGTACTTC.

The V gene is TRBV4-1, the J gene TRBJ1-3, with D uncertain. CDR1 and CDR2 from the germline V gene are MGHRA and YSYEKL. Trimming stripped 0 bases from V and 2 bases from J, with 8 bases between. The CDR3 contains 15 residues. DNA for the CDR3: TGCGCCAGCAGCCAAGAGGTGCCAGCTGGAAACACCATATATTTT. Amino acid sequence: CASSQEVPAGNTIYF.

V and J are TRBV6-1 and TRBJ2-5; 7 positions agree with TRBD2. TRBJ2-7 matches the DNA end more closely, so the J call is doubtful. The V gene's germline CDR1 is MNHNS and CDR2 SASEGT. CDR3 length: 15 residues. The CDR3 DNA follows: TGTGCCAGCAGTTCTGAGCGGGAAGCTGGGTACGAGCAGTACTTC. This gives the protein CASSSEREAGYEQYF.

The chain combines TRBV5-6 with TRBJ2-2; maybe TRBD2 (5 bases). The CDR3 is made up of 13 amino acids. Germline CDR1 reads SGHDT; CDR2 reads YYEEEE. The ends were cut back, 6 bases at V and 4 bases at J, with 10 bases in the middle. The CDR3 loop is CASNTGGTGELFF. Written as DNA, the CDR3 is TGTGCCAGCAATACCGGAGGCACCGGGGAGCTGTTTTTT.